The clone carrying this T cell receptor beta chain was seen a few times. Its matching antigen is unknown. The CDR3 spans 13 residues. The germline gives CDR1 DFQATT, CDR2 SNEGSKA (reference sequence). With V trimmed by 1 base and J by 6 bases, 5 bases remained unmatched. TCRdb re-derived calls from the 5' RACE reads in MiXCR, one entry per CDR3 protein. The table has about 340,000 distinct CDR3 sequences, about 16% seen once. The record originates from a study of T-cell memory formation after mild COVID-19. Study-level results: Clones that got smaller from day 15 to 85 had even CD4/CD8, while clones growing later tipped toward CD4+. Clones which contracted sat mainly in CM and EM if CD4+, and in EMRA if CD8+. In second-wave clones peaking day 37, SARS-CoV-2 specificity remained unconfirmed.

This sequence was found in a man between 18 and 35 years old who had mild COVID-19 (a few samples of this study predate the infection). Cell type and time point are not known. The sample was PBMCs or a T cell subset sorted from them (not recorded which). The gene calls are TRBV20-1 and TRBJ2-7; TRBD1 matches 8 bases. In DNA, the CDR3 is TGCAGTGCTAGAGTAGGGACAGGTGGCGAGCAGTACGTC. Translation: CSARVGTGGEQYV.